The TCR beta chain described here comes from a study of cytomegalovirus exposure and HLA in healthy donors. Study-level findings and limits: Overall, approximately 150 TCR beta chains were annotated as cytomegalovirus-associated.

The PCR had 60 Vbeta and 13 Jbeta primers. Sequencing used immunoSEQ multiplex PCR; TCRdb keeps in-frame clones, though not all of them. This repertoire shows approximately 140,000 clones, just under 85% found once; its top ten account for roughly 2.5%. Germline CDR1 and CDR2: LNHDA and SQIVND (reference sequence). The ends were cut back, 5 bases at V and 1 base at J, with 14 bases in the middle. There are 15 residues in the CDR3. Comments on this clone: Its antigen is undetermined.

Participants comprised healthy donors of bone marrow. Sequenced material: PBMCs. V and J are TRBV19 and TRBJ1-1; maybe TRBD1 (6 bases). This clonotype was obtained from a boy aged 2 to 10 in good health and CMV-seronegative. CDR3 amino acids: CASSSTGIKNTEAFF. CDR3 DNA: TGTGCCAGTAGTTCGACAGGAATAAAGAACACTGAAGCTTTCTTT.